This T cell receptor beta chain was recovered during a study of beta chain features in type 1 diabetes. Study-wide results and limits: A PCR bias possibly favoring shorter templates would apply equally to patients and controls.

The entirety of the isolated RNA underwent reverse transcription, so expressed TCRB transcripts were sequenced. Generated by immunoSEQ multiplex PCR, the TCRdb table keeps only in-frame clones and is missing some. The sample includes 350,000 to 450,000 clones, around 14% seen only once; the top ten take about 0.04%. Comments on this clone: Its antigen remains unknown.

With V trimmed by 1 base and J by 2 bases, 8 bases remained unmatched. The germline CDR1 and CDR2 sequences are SGHTA and FQGNSA. The length of the CDR3 is 19 residues. The chain uses TRBV7-2 and TRBJ2-6; 10 nucleotides line up with TRBD2. Specimen: naive CD4+ T cells from blood. The source of this sequence is a man between 25 and 39 years old in good health. The CDR3 region is CASSLVLAGLLTGANVLTF. DNA for the CDR3: TGTGCCAGCAGCTTAGTACTAGCGGGGTTACTGACTGGGGCCAACGTCCTGACTTTC.